Below are 20 T cell receptor beta chains sequenced from a single sample in a study of PD-1 blockade in classical Hodgkin lymphoma. No patient escaped relapse after autologous stem cell transplantation, and brentuximab vedotin exposure varied. Repertoires were generated with immunoSEQ multiplex PCR, while TCRdb's copy carries only in-frame clones and drops some. The data show around 99,000 clones, with 81% seen just once and under 20% held by the top ten. The sequencing used peripheral blood mononuclear cells (PBMCs), collected before the second cycle of nivolumab. Receptors were obtained from a human donor with classical Hodgkin lymphoma.

The V and J genes are TRBV19 and TRBJ1-1; no reliable D call. Germline values: CDR1 LNHDA, CDR2 SQIVND (reference sequence). The CDR3 sequence is 14 residues long. V was clipped by 1 base and J by 1 base, with 7 bases between them. CDR3 protein: CASSIGATNTEAFF. The CDR3 bases are TGTGCCAGTAGTATAGGGGCTACGAACACTGAAGCTTTCTTT.

The rearrangement uses TRBV5-1 and TRBJ1-2; D uncertain. The V end lost 0 bases, the J end lost 3 bases, and 12 bases lay between the germline ends. Germline CDR1 reads SGHRS; CDR2 reads YFSETQ. The length of the CDR3 is 15 residues. CDR3 sequence reads: CASSLEAGKHYGYTF. The CDR3 region has the DNA TGCGCCAGCAGCTTGGAGGCAGGAAAACACTATGGCTACACCTTC.

J is TRBJ2-7 and V is TRBV7-9; TRBD1 agrees at 7 bases. Losses at the gene ends were 6 bases for V and 1 base for J; bases not matched to a gene: 12. Germline CDR1 SEHNR, CDR2 FQNEAQ (reference sequence). This CDR3 spans 16 amino acids. The CDR3 nucleotides read TGTGCCAGCAGAGAGAGGGGGCCGGCAGGGTCCTACGAGCAGTACTTC. Translation: CASRERGPAGSYEQYF.

The chain is built from TRBV2 and TRBJ1-1; the D is unclear. The CDR3 runs 16 residues. V was pared by 5 bases and J by 0 bases, with 16 bases between. CDR1 is SNHLY, CDR2 FYNNEI, per germline. The CDR3 protein is CASSSRDLIMNTEAFF. CDR3 bases: TGTGCCAGCAGTTCCAGAGACTTAATTATGAACACTGAAGCTTTCTTT.

The chain employs TRBV18 and TRBJ1-1; no definite D call. CDR1 is KGHSH and CDR2 is LQKENI in the germline V gene. V lost 5 bases, J lost 0 bases, and 4 bases lay in between. The CDR3 is made up of 12 amino acids. This chain's CDR3 is CASSAVNTEAFF. CDR3 coding DNA: TGTGCCAGCTCAGCAGTGAACACTGAAGCTTTCTTT.

The chain is built from TRBV19 and TRBJ1-1, with TRBD1 matching over 8 bases. This CDR3 is 14 amino acids long. Unmatched junction bases numbered 3, after V lost 2 bases and J lost 4 bases. The germline CDR1 and CDR2 sequences are LNHDA and SQIVND (reference sequence). In DNA, the CDR3 is TGTGCCAGTAGTATATCAGGGGGCCCCACTGAAGCTTTCTTT. Amino acid sequence: CASSISGGPTEAFF.

The chain carries TRBV7-9 and TRBJ2-7; no definite D call. The CDR3 totals 14 residues. The germline V gene has CDR1 SEHNR and CDR2 FQNEAQ (reference sequence). V was clipped by 0 bases and J by 2 bases, with 8 bases between them. This CDR3 is CASSLAGLAYEQYF. For the CDR3, the DNA is TGTGCCAGCAGCTTAGCCGGGCTTGCCTACGAGCAGTACTTC. Complete variable domain (other parts from reference TRBV7-9 and TRBJ2-7): DTGVSQNPRHKITKRGQNVTFRCDPISEHNRLYWYRQTLGQGPEFLTYFQNEAQLEKSRLLSDRFSAERPKGSFSTLEIQRTEQGDSAMYLCASSLAGLAYEQYFGPGTRLTVT.

In this sample, this clone turned up a few times. The chain combines TRBV19 with TRBJ1-5, with 10 nucleotides matching TRBD1. Germline CDR1 reads LNHDA; CDR2 reads SQIVND (reference sequence). With V trimmed by 2 bases and J by 6 bases, 7 bases remained unmatched. This CDR3 is 16 amino acids long. CDR3 loop: CASSIIGQGVSQPQHF. The CDR3 DNA is TGTGCCAGTAGTATAATAGGACAGGGGGTTAGTCAGCCCCAGCATTTT.

This rearrangement joins TRBV4-1 to TRBJ1-4; no clear D. CDR1 is MGHRA, CDR2 YSYEKL, per germline. The CDR3 runs to 17 residues. The V end was cut by 0 bases, the J end by 8 bases, with 19 bases between. CDR3 in DNA: TGCGCCAGCAGCCAAGATGAGCGGGGTCAGGCGGAAGAAAAACTGTTTTTT. As protein: CASSQDERGQAEEKLFF.

The chain combines TRBV19 with TRBJ2-7; TRBD2 matches at 7 bases. The CDR3 contains 13 residues. The germline V gene encodes CDR1 LNHDA and CDR2 SQIVND (reference sequence). After removal of 6 bases from V and 0 bases from J, the junction contained 2 bases not matched to a gene. CDR3 in amino acids: CASRGGSSYEQYF. The CDR3 nucleotides read TGTGCCAGTAGGGGAGGGAGCTCCTACGAGCAGTACTTC.

J is TRBJ2-3 and V is TRBV7-3; no clear D. Germline loops: CDR1 SGHTA, CDR2 FQGTGA. There are 14 residues in the CDR3. V dropped 5 bases and J dropped 3 bases, with 12 bases sitting between them. The CDR3 DNA sequence: TGTGCCAGCAGCCCCCGCCTGAGGACAGATACGCAGTATTTT. Amino acid sequence: CASSPRLRTDTQYF.

This clone was recorded once. The chain combines TRBV5-6 with TRBJ2-3; D might be TRBD2 (6 bases). V was shortened by 1 base and J by 5 bases, with 11 bases between the two germline ends. CDR3 length: 14 amino acids. The germline CDR1 and CDR2 sequences are SGHDT and YYEEEE. Here the CDR3 reads CASSLPGRRDTQYF. The CDR3 nucleotides read TGTGCCAGCAGCTTGCCGGGGAGGAGAGATACGCAGTATTTT.

The V and J genes are TRBV7-9 and TRBJ2-3; D possibly corresponds to TRBD2 (6 bases). V was trimmed by 3 bases and J by 8 bases, leaving 9 bases between them. The CDR3 sequence is 12 residues long. Germline V gives CDR1 SEHNR, CDR2 FQNEAQ (reference sequence). CDR3 sequence (DNA): TGTGCCAGCAGCTTTAGTAGCGGTACGCAGTATTTT. It encodes CASSFSSGTQYF.

The chain combines TRBV7-2 with TRBJ2-7; 7 bases agree with TRBD2. Germline CDR1 reads SGHTA; CDR2 reads FQGNSA. The CDR3 is 15 residues long. V lost 6 bases to trimming and J lost 3 bases; unmatched junction nucleotides: 11. Here the CDR3 reads CASRLTTPGGYEQYF. CDR3 nucleotide sequence: TGTGCCAGCAGATTAACCACCCCGGGGGGCTACGAGCAGTACTTC.

The chain carries TRBV2 and TRBJ2-3; 8 bases map to TRBD1. The trim removed 4 bases at V and 5 bases at J, leaving 8 bases unmatched. The CDR3 has 15 residues. Looked up from germline, CDR1 is SNHLY and CDR2 is FYNNEI. The DNA of the CDR3 is TGTGCCAGCAGTGGATCAGGGGGCGCAGGAGATACGCAGTATTTT. It yields the protein CASSGSGGAGDTQYF.

This clone occurred a few times. The rearrangement joins TRBV9 to TRBJ2-3; D might be TRBD2 (5 bases). The CDR3 length is 15 residues. With 0 bases removed from V and 0 bases from J, the gap between germline ends came to 8 bases. CDR1 and CDR2 from the germline V gene are SGDLS and YYNGEE. CDR3 bases: TGTGCCAGCAGCGTAGCTGAGGGTAGCACAGATACGCAGTATTTT. Protein sequence: CASSVAEGSTDTQYF.

This clone occurred once. V and J are TRBV7-2 and TRBJ2-3; D possibly corresponds to TRBD2 (5 bases). This CDR3 region has 15 residues. V was shortened by 5 bases and J by 0 bases, with 12 bases between the two germline ends. The germline V gene encodes CDR1 SGHTA and CDR2 FQGNSA. This CDR3 reads CASSSSVSSTDTQYF. The CDR3 DNA reads as TGTGCCAGCAGCAGTAGCGTGTCTAGCACAGATACGCAGTATTTT.

The genes are TRBV10-3 and TRBJ2-7, with a tentative D call TRBD1 (5 bases). In germline, CDR1 is ENHRY, CDR2 SYGVKD. V lost 2 bases to trimming and J lost 9 bases, with 17 bases between them. The CDR3 contains 14 residues. DNA of the CDR3: TGTGCCATCAGTGAGGCCTACCGACAGACATGGCAGTACTTC. This encodes CAISEAYRQTWQYF.

A few counts support this clone. This chain uses TRBV11-2 with TRBJ1-3; weak D call: TRBD1 (6 bases). This CDR3 comprises 17 residues. CDR1 is SGHAT, CDR2 FQNNGV, per germline. V shed 0 bases and J shed 11 bases, with 23 bases lying between them. CDR3 sequence reads: CASSLDLQGLTRSAIYF. CDR3 DNA: TGTGCCAGCAGCTTAGACTTACAGGGACTAACCAGGTCCGCCATATATTTT.

The rearrangement links TRBV28 to TRBJ2-7; TRBD1 matches 7 bases. The germline gives CDR1 MDHEN, CDR2 SYDVKM. The V segment lost 10 bases and the J segment 2 bases; nucleotides outside the gene matches: 5. This CDR3 is built from 12 residues. CDR3 coding DNA: TGTGCCACCCGAACAGGGGCCTACGAGCAGTACTTC. Residues: CATRTGAYEQYF.